The count of the clone carrying this T cell receptor beta chain is one. Measured with immunoSEQ multiplex PCR; TCRdb has only the in-frame clones, and not every one. Of fewer than 150,000 clones listed, 90% were seen once; the top ten hold 3.5% to 4%. This CDR3 region has 15 residues. Trimming stripped 3 bases from V and 10 bases from J, with 19 bases between. Germline V gene data show CDR1 as LNHNV and CDR2 as YYDKDF (reference sequence). The data originate from a study of blood T cell repertoires in COVID-19. In Seattle, patients joined the study during active infection and were tracked longitudinally.

This sequence originates from a woman between 55 and 75 years old with COVID-19, enrolled during active disease. The source material was peripheral blood. The genes are TRBV15 and TRBJ2-1, with D perhaps matching TRBD2 (6 bases). The CDR3 region has the DNA TGTGCCACCAGCAGGCCGAACTTACTAGCATGGGAGCAGTTCTTC. Protein sequence: CATSRPNLLAWEQFF.